The rows below give T cell receptor beta chains drawn from one sample of a study of cytomegalovirus exposure and HLA in healthy donors. Profiled with immunoSEQ multiplex PCR; TCRdb holds only in-frame clones, not every one. The sample comprises around 170,000 clones, roughly 80% of which are singletons, and 6.3% rests with the top ten. The specimen was PBMCs. Every receptor here comes from a man in his forties or fifties in good health and CMV-seropositive. Both conserved end residues are part of each CDR3. The order of the fields is V gene, clone size, D gene, J gene, CDR3 DNA, CDR3 protein. A D gene is named only where the DNA matches it firmly. Where a row states a size, it is once, few, many or the class of an expanded clone; other rows omit it.

TRBV6-1	NA	TRBD1	TRBJ2-6	TGTGCCAGCAGTGTGACAGGGAGCCACTCTGGGGCCAACGTCCTGACTTTC	CASSVTGSHSGANVLTF
TRBV18	NA	TRBD1	TRBJ2-7	TGTGCCAGCTCACTCGGACAGGGCAACTCCTACGAGCAGTACTTC	CASSLGQGNSYEQYF
TRBV19	NA	TRBD2	TRBJ2-1	TGTGCCAGTAGTATACTCGGACGTACTAGCGGGGGCGAGCAGTTCTTC	CASSILGRTSGGEQFF
TRBV4-2	NA	NA	TRBJ1-5	TGTGCCAGCAGCCAAGGGACGTCGGAGGGCAATCCCCAGCATTTT	CASSQGTSEGNPQHF
TRBV4-1	NA	NA	TRBJ2-1	TGCGCCAGCAGCCAAGGTGGAGGGGGGGCGGGTGAGCAGTTCTTC	CASSQGGGGAGEQFF
TRBV9	once	TRBD1	TRBJ2-7	TGTGCCAGCAGCGTAGGGACAGGAAATCCCTACGAGCAGTACTTC	CASSVGTGNPYEQYF
TRBV21-1	NA	NA	TRBJ2-7	TGTGCCAGCAGCAAAGGATTTCCAGGGGTCTACGAGCAGTACTTC	CASSKGFPGVYEQYF
TRBV11-3	NA	TRBD1	TRBJ2-7	TGTGCCAGCAGCCAGCGACAGGGGGCGCGGGAGCAGTACTTC	CASSQRQGAREQYF
TRBV9	NA	TRBD2	TRBJ2-1	TGTGCCAGCAGCGTAGTAGGGTCTAGCGGGGGGGCTGTCAATGAGCAGTTCTTC	CASSVVGSSGGAVNEQFF
TRBV27	NA	NA	TRBJ1-5	TGTGCCAGCAGTGACAGGATTGGCAATCAGCCCCAGCATTTT	CASSDRIGNQPQHF
TRBV19	NA	NA	TRBJ1-1	TGTGCCAGTAGTATAGATAGAAACACTGAAGCTTTCTTT	CASSIDRNTEAFF
TRBV9	NA	NA	TRBJ2-7	TGTGCCAGCAGCTCCCTCCAGGGGGGAACCTTTCCGTTGTCCGAGCAGTACTTC	CASSSLQGGTFPLSEQYF
TRBV5-4	NA	NA	TRBJ2-5	TGTGCCAGCAGCTTGGCCCATCAAGAGACCCAGTACTTC	CASSLAHQETQYF
TRBV25-1	NA	NA	TRBJ1-1	TGTGCCAGCACTAAAGGCCCCGGGTTGGCAGCTTTCTTT	CASTKGPGLAAFF
TRBV11-2	NA	NA	TRBJ2-3	TGTGCCAGCAGCCCGATAACTCCTTTGACGCAGTATTTT	CASSPITPLTQYF
TRBV7-2	NA	TRBD2	TRBJ2-7	TGTGCCAGCAGGTGGGCGGGGGAACCCGAGCAGTACTTC	CASRWAGEPEQYF
TRBV29-1	NA	TRBD2	TRBJ2-5	TGCAGCGTTGAAGGGACTAGGGGGACCCAGTACTTC	CSVEGTRGTQYF
TRBV7-9	NA	NA	TRBJ2-7	TGTGCCAGCAGCTTGGAGGGAGGAATGGCCTACGAGCAGTACTTC	CASSLEGGMAYEQYF
TRBV7-2	NA	TRBD2	TRBJ2-1	TGTGCCAGCAGCCCAGCGGCGGGGGGGCCCCAGCAGTTCTTC	CASSPAAGGPQQFF
TRBV7-2	NA	TRBD2	TRBJ2-5	TGTGCCAGCAGCTCGAGGACTAGCGGGGGGCCTGAGACCCAGTACTTC	CASSSRTSGGPETQYF
TRBV2	NA	TRBD2	TRBJ2-7	TGTGCCAGCAGTGAACTTGGGCTAGCGGGGGCCGAGCAGTACTTC	CASSELGLAGAEQYF
TRBV5-3	NA	TRBD1	TRBJ2-2	TGTGCCAGAAGCTACGACAGGGGGTGGAACGGGGAGCTGTTTTTT	CARSYDRGWNGELFF
TRBV14	NA	NA	TRBJ1-1	TGTGCCAGCAGCCAAGTAAGGGGGATGAACACTGAAGCTTTCTTT	CASSQVRGMNTEAFF
TRBV29-1	NA	NA	TRBJ1-6	TGCAGCGTTGGGACGGGGGAGGAGGGTTCACCCCTCCACTTT	CSVGTGEEGSPLHF
TRBV6-4	NA	NA	TRBJ2-3	TGTGCCAGCAGTGCGGGGGTGACCACAGATACGCAGTATTTT	CASSAGVTTDTQYF
TRBV12-5	NA	NA	TRBJ1-3	TGTGCTAGTGGTTTGGTAGCGGGGTATGGAAACACCATATATTTT	CASGLVAGYGNTIYF
TRBV5-4	NA	TRBD1	TRBJ1-2	TGTGCCAGCAGTTCCGGGACAGGGTTCTATGGCTACACCTTC	CASSSGTGFYGYTF
TRBV28	NA	TRBD1	TRBJ1-2	TGTGCCAGCAGACCCCATGACAGGGAAAGTCGTGGCTACACCTTC	CASRPHDRESRGYTF
TRBV30	NA	TRBD1	TRBJ2-1	TGTGCCTGGAACTACCAGGGGGCTAATGAGCAGTTCTTC	CAWNYQGANEQFF
TRBV21-1	NA	NA	TRBJ1-3	TGTGCCAGCAGCAAAGGGCGACAGGGGGCTACTAACTCTGGAAACACCATATATTTT	CASSKGRQGATNSGNTIYF
TRBV25-1	NA	NA	TRBJ1-1	TGTGCCAGCAGTGGACAAGGGGATCCCAGCACTGAAGCTTTCTTT	CASSGQGDPSTEAFF
TRBV5-1	NA	NA	TRBJ2-1	TGCGCCAGCAGCTTGACTAGCCGGGGGTACAATGAGCAGTTCTTC	CASSLTSRGYNEQFF
TRBV7-3	few	TRBD1	TRBJ2-2	TGTGCCAGCAGCCTGGACAGGGGAAACACCGGGGAGCTGTTTTTT	CASSLDRGNTGELFF
TRBV5-1	once	NA	TRBJ2-1	TGCGCCAGCAGCTCCGGGGAGGTCACCTACAATGAGCAGTTCTTC	CASSSGEVTYNEQFF